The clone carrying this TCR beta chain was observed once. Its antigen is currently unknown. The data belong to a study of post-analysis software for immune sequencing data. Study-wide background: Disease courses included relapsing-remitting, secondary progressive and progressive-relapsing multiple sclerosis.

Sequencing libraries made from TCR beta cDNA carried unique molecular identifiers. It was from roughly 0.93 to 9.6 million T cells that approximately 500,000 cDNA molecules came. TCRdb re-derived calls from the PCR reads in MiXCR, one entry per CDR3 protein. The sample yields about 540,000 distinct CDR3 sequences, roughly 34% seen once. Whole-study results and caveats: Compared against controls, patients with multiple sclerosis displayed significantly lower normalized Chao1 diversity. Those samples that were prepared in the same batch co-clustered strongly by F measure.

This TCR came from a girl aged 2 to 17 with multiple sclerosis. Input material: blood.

The CDR3 DNA reads as TGCGCCAGCAACGACAGGGGGCGACTCACAGATACGCAGTATTTT. Protein product: CASNDRGRLTDTQYF. The rearrangement uses TRBV5-1 and TRBJ2-3, with 10 bases lining up with TRBD1. Per the germline V gene, CDR1 is SGHRS and CDR2 is YFSETQ. Trimming removed 6 bases from V and 2 bases from J; junction bases left unmatched: 6. The CDR3 loop spans 15 amino acids.